One and the same sample provided the 27 T cell receptor beta chains below, sequenced in a study of vaccination effects on CD4 cells after COVID-19. CD4+ T cell isolation took place after about nine days of culture. The vaccine given was either BNT162b2 or mRNA-1273, in two doses. Assay: immunoSEQ multiplex PCR; the TCRdb copy retains only in-frame clones and omits some. The top ten clones hold roughly 2.3% of a sample with about 73,000 clones, around 73% of them seen once. Their antigen targets remain unknown. The source was CD4+ T cells from PBMCs cultured without peptide, collected after COVID-19 vaccination. These receptors were obtained from a human donor who received a COVID-19 vaccine.

V and J are TRBV2 and TRBJ2-1; D unclear. Looked up from germline, CDR1 is SNHLY and CDR2 is FYNNEI. Trimming took 5 bases from V and 3 from J, leaving 8 bases between them. This CDR3 has 13 amino acids. CDR3 sequence: CASSTTIYNEQFF. CDR3 DNA sequence: TGTGCCAGCAGTACCACGATCTACAATGAGCAGTTCTTC.

The chain employs TRBV9 and TRBJ2-2; D not resolved. CDR1 is SGDLS, CDR2 YYNGEE, per germline. This CDR3 spans 14 amino acids. Trimming removed 3 bases from V and 1 base from J, with 7 bases in between. CDR3 bases: TGTGCCAGCAGCGCTGTATTGAACACCGGGGAGCTGTTTTTT. It encodes CASSAVLNTGELFF.

This clone was counted a few times. The rearrangement uses TRBV9 and TRBJ1-1; D might be TRBD1 (6 bases). The CDR3 has 17 residues. From germline, CDR1 is SGDLS and CDR2 YYNGEE. V shed 3 bases and J shed 4 bases, with 22 bases lying between them. DNA of the CDR3: TGTGCCAGCAGCGGATCCGGGACACCGAGGATTGGCACTGAAGCTTTCTTT. Protein: CASSGSGTPRIGTEAFF.

V gene TRBV7-9 combines with J gene TRBJ2-5, with no clear D. Germline CDR1 SEHNR, CDR2 FQNEAQ (reference sequence). This CDR3 has 13 residues. V gave up 2 bases and J gave up 4 bases, with 8 bases separating them. CDR3 in amino acids: CASSLLIGETQYF. The CDR3 DNA sequence: TGTGCCAGCAGCTTACTGATAGGAGAGACCCAGTACTTC.

The V and J genes are TRBV28 and TRBJ1-4, with a possible D match to TRBD1 (5 bases). The CDR3 extends over 14 amino acids. CDR1 is MDHEN, CDR2 SYDVKM, per germline. V lost 5 bases to trimming and J lost 3 bases, with 10 bases between them. The CDR3 reads CASSRDGSNEKLFF. CDR3 nucleotides: TGTGCCAGCAGTAGGGACGGATCTAATGAAAAACTGTTTTTT. The variable domain in full, with the rest retrieved from reference TRBV28 and TRBJ1-4, is DVKVTQSSRYLVKRTGEKVFLECVQDMDHENMFWYRQDPGLGLRLIYFSYDVKMKEKGDIPEGYSVSREKKERFSLILESASTNQTSMYLCASSRDGSNEKLFFGSGTQLSVL.

This sequence joins TRBV11-2 and TRBJ1-2; TRBD1 matches 10 bases. Trimming removed 4 bases from V and 3 bases from J; junction bases left unmatched: 17. Germline V gene lookup returns CDR1 SGHAT and CDR2 FQNNGV. The CDR3 is made up of 19 amino acids. CDR3 DNA: TGTGCCAGCAGCTCCCTCCGGGACAGGGGATCGCTTCGGGACTATGGCTACACCTTC. The encoded protein is CASSSLRDRGSLRDYGYTF.

The chain is built from TRBV6-1 and TRBJ2-3; maybe TRBD2 (6 bases). V lost 4 bases, J lost 2 bases, and 19 bases lay in between. From germline, CDR1 is MNHNS and CDR2 SASEGT. The CDR3 spans 17 residues. The CDR3 nucleotides are TGTGCCAGCAGTGGTAGTCCCGGGACTGGATACACAGATACGCAGTATTTT. It codes for CASSGSPGTGYTDTQYF.

V gene TRBV5-1 combines with J gene TRBJ2-5; D is possibly TRBD1 (5 bases). The CDR3 consists of 15 residues. With 0 bases removed from V and 3 bases from J, the gap between germline ends came to 12 bases. Germline V lookup: CDR1 SGHRS, CDR2 YFSETQ. The DNA for the CDR3 is TGCGCCAGCAGCTTGGCGCAGGGATCAGAAGAGACCCAGTACTTC. It is translated as CASSLAQGSEETQYF.

The CDR3 region is CASSAFGQGQQYV. The CDR3 DNA follows: TGTGCCAGCAGCGCTTTCGGACAGGGCCAGCAGTACGTC. V usage is TRBV5-4 and J usage is TRBJ2-7; TRBD1 agrees at 8 bases. Germline lookup yields CDR1 SGHNT and CDR2 YYREEE (reference sequence). The CDR3 is 13 residues long. V dropped 4 bases and J dropped 8; count of bases not matched to a gene: 8.

This clone was found once. The rearrangement links TRBV7-2 to TRBJ2-2, with 9 bases that match TRBD1. Germline V gene sequence: CDR1 SGHTA, CDR2 FQGNSA. This CDR3 spans 14 amino acids. The J segment lost 6 bases and the V segment lost 3 bases, leaving 2 bases of the junction unmatched. CDR3 DNA sequence: TGTGCCAGCAGCTTGACAGGGGGGGCCGGGGAGCTGTTTTTT. This encodes CASSLTGGAGELFF. The whole variable domain, remainder taken from reference TRBV7-2 and TRBJ2-2, is GAGVSQSPSNKVTEKGKDVELRCDPISGHTALYWYRQSLGQGLEFLIYFQGNSAPDKSGLPSDRFSAERTGGSVSTLTIQRTQQEDSAVYLCASSLTGGAGELFFGEGSRLTVL.

V is TRBV4-3 and J is TRBJ1-1; D remains unclear. The CDR3 covers 15 residues. Germline V gene lookup returns CDR1 LGHNA and CDR2 YSLEER. V was cut by 5 bases and J by 0 bases, with 13 bases left in between. The DNA of the CDR3 is TGCGCCAGCAGCAGCGGAGGGTTGATGAACACTGAAGCTTTCTTT. Protein: CASSSGGLMNTEAFF.

The CDR3 protein is CASGPSGPDTQYF. CDR3 in DNA: TGTGCTAGTGGTCCCTCGGGACCAGATACGCAGTATTTT. The chain employs TRBV12-5 and TRBJ2-3; possibly TRBD1 or TRBD2 for D (5 bases each). V lost 5 bases, J lost 4 bases, and 10 bases lay in between. The CDR3 is 13 residues long. Germline CDR1 and CDR2: LGHNT and FRNRAP.

The V gene is TRBV5-6, the J gene TRBJ1-2; 10 positions match TRBD1. The CDR3 contains 17 residues. The ends lost 4 bases at V and 5 bases at J; junction bases unmatched: 14. Germline assignment: CDR1 SGHDT and CDR2 YYEEEE. CDR3 protein: CASSRYRRDRGGYGYTF. The CDR3 region has the DNA TGTGCCAGCAGCCGATACCGACGGGACAGGGGAGGGTATGGCTACACCTTC.

The V and J genes are TRBV5-1 and TRBJ1-5; no firm D call. The V end was cut by 2 bases, the J end by 0 bases, with 9 bases between. Germline CDR1 and CDR2: SGHRS and YFSETQ. CDR3 length: 15 amino acids. In nucleotides, the CDR3 is TGCGCCAGCAGCTTCCAAACAAATAGCAATCAGCCCCAGCATTTT. This translates into CASSFQTNSNQPQHF.

V usage is TRBV14 and J usage is TRBJ2-5; TRBD1 matches at 7 bases. The CDR3 length is 17 residues. Germline trimming cut 0 bases from V and 2 bases from J; bases unmatched to any gene: 9. The germline gives CDR1 SGHDN, CDR2 FVKESK. CDR3 region: CASSQEFWGQQQETQYF. In DNA, the CDR3 is TGTGCCAGCAGCCAAGAGTTTTGGGGACAGCAACAAGAGACCCAGTACTTC.

The rearrangement joins TRBV4-1 to TRBJ1-6; D ambiguous. V was trimmed by 2 bases and J by 0 bases, leaving 17 bases between them. The germline V gene has CDR1 MGHRA and CDR2 YSYEKL. CDR3 length: 19 residues. CDR3 amino acids: CASSQTGSVSSSYNSPLHF. CDR3 sequence (DNA): TGCGCCAGCAGCCAAACCGGGTCAGTTTCGAGCTCCTATAATTCACCCCTCCACTTT.

The V call is TRBV19, the J call TRBJ1-2, with D perhaps TRBD1 (5 bases). The CDR3 covers 12 residues. Germline V gene data show CDR1 as LNHDA and CDR2 as SQIVND (reference sequence). V gave up 5 bases and J gave up 7 bases, with 11 bases separating them. This CDR3 reads CASSYMGLGYTF. In DNA, the CDR3 is TGTGCCAGTAGTTATATGGGGCTTGGCTACACCTTC.

The V gene is TRBV6-2 or TRBV6-3, the J gene TRBJ2-3; D remains ambiguous. The germline CDR1 and CDR2 sequences are MNHEY and SVGEGT. V shed 4 bases and J shed 2 bases, with 10 bases lying between them. The CDR3 totals 14 residues. This chain's CDR3 is CASSLDAPTDTQYF. The CDR3 region has the DNA TGTGCCAGCAGTTTGGATGCCCCCACAGATACGCAGTATTTT.

The chain combines TRBV7-9 with TRBJ2-7; 7 nucleotides match TRBD1. The CDR3 has 18 amino acids. Germline V gene data show CDR1 as SEHNR and CDR2 as FQNEAQ (reference sequence). With V trimmed by 1 base and J by 4 bases, 16 bases remained unmatched. DNA for the CDR3: TGTGCCAGCAGCTTAGTCGACGGAACAGGGGAAAGGGCTTACGAGCAGTACGTC. It yields the protein CASSLVDGTGERAYEQYV.

The chain employs TRBV19 and TRBJ2-6; no definite D call. Trimming removed 5 bases from V and 4 bases from J, with 9 bases in between. Germline CDR1 LNHDA, CDR2 SQIVND (reference sequence). The CDR3 loop spans 14 amino acids. The CDR3 loop is CASSEGPGANVLTF. The DNA for the CDR3 is TGTGCCAGTAGTGAAGGACCAGGGGCCAACGTCCTGACTTTC.

The CDR3: CASTRQGLSSYEQYV. CDR3 nucleotides: TGTGCCAGCACCCGACAGGGGTTGTCCTCCTACGAGCAGTACGTC. The J gene is TRBJ2-7, the V gene TRBV2, with 8 nucleotides matching TRBD1. CDR3 length: 15 amino acids. Per the germline V gene, CDR1 is SNHLY and CDR2 is FYNNEI. Germline trimming cut 7 bases from V and 0 bases from J; bases unmatched to any gene: 8.

The chain carries TRBV24-1 and TRBJ1-5; a weak D match, TRBD1 (6 bases). The length of the CDR3 is 18 residues. The germline V gene has CDR1 KGHDR and CDR2 SFDVKD. Trimming pared 5 bases from V and 0 bases from J, leaving 19 bases between. The CDR3 sequence: CATSASGGAGYSNQPQHF. The CDR3 nucleotides read TGTGCCACCAGTGCGTCGGGGGGCGCAGGGTATAGCAATCAGCCCCAGCATTTT.

This chain links TRBV19 with TRBJ1-3; D is possibly TRBD1 (6 bases). V gave up 3 bases and J gave up 0 bases, with 12 bases separating them. The CDR3 is 16 amino acids. Germline V gene lookup returns CDR1 LNHDA and CDR2 SQIVND (reference sequence). The CDR3 sequence: CASSMGHINSGNTIYF. For the CDR3, the DNA is TGTGCCAGTAGTATGGGACACATAAACTCTGGAAACACCATATATTTT.

V gene TRBV5-1 combines with J gene TRBJ1-2; no definite D call. The CDR3 contains 15 residues. The germline CDR1 and CDR2 sequences are SGHRS and YFSETQ. Trimming left V 1 base short and J 4 bases short, with 14 bases between. The CDR3 here is CASSLNGNSPYGYTF. As DNA, the CDR3 is TGCGCCAGCAGCTTGAATGGGAACAGTCCCTATGGCTACACCTTC.

This chain links TRBV2 with TRBJ1-5; 7 nucleotides match TRBD1. The CDR3 runs 17 residues. J lost 7 bases, V lost 2 bases, and 14 bases had no gene match. The germline V gene has CDR1 SNHLY and CDR2 FYNNEI. The CDR3: CASSEITGDRASQPQHF. The CDR3 nucleotides are TGTGCCAGCAGTGAAATAACGGGAGACAGGGCTAGCCAGCCCCAGCATTTT. The variable domain in full, completed from reference TRBV2 and TRBJ1-5, reads EPEVTQTPSHQVTQMGQEVILRCVPISNHLYFYWYRQILGQKVEFLVSFYNNEISEKSEIFDDQFSVERPDGSNFTLKIRSTKLEDSAMYFCASSEITGDRASQPQHFGDGTRLSIL.

The chain combines TRBV5-1 with TRBJ1-4; 10 bases map to TRBD1. Germline CDR1 is SGHRS and CDR2 is YFSETQ. The CDR3 is 16 amino acids. V lost 4 bases and J lost 0; bases outside the gene matches: 3. The CDR3 loop is CASSPGTGATNEKLFF. Here the CDR3 DNA reads TGCGCCAGCAGCCCAGGGACAGGGGCAACTAATGAAAAACTGTTTTTT.

The count of this clone is one. The CDR3 region is CASSPLGAGNEKLFF. For the CDR3, the DNA is TGCGCCAGCAGCCCCCTGGGCGCGGGGAATGAAAAACTGTTTTTT. The rearrangement uses TRBV5-1 and TRBJ1-4; D unresolved. Germline V lookup: CDR1 SGHRS, CDR2 YFSETQ. V lost 4 bases and J lost 5, with 15 bases in between. This CDR3 contains 15 residues.